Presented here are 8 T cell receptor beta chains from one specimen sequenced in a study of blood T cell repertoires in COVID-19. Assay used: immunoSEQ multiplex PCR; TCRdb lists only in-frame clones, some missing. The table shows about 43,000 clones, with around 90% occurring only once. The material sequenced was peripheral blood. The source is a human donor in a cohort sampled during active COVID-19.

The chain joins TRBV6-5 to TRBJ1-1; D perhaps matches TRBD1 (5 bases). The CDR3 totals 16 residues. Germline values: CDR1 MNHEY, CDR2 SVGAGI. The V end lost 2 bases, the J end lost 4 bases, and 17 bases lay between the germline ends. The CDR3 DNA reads TGTGCCAGCAGTTACGGCCAGGGTAGCCCAGGCACTGAAGCTTTCTTT. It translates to CASSYGQGSPGTEAFF.

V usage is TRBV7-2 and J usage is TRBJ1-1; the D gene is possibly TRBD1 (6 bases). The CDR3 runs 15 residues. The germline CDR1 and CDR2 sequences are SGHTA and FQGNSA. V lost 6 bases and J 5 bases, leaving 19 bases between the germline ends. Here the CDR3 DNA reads TGTGCCAGCAGTTTAAAACAGGGTCTTGTAACTGAAGCTTTCTTT. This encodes CASSLKQGLVTEAFF.

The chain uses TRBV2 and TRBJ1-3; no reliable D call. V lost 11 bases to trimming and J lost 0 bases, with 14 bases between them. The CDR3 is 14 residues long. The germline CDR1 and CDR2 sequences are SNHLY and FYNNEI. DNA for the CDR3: TGTGCCGGCCGGCCGGGGAGCTCTGGAAACACCATATATTTT. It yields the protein CAGRPGSSGNTIYF.

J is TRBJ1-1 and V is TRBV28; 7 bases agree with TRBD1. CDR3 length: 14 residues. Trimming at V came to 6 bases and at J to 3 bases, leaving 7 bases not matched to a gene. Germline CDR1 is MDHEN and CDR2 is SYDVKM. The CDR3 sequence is CASRPTGEYTEAFF. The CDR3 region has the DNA TGTGCCAGCAGACCCACAGGGGAATACACTGAAGCTTTCTTT.

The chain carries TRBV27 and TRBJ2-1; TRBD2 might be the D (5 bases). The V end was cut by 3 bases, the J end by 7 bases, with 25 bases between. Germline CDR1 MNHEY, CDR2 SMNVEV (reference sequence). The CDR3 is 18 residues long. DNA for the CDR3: TGTGCCAGCAGTTTTGTGGGCGCTCCGCCTAGTGCGGGTAATGAGCAGTTCTTC. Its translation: CASSFVGAPPSAGNEQFF.

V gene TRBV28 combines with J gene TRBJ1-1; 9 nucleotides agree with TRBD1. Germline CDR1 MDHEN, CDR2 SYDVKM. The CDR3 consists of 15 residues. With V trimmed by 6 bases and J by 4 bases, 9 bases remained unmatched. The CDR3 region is CASSLRQGGPTEAFF. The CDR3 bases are TGTGCCAGCAGCCTAAGACAGGGGGGGCCCACTGAAGCTTTCTTT. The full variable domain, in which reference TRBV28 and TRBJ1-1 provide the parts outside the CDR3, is DVKVTQSSRYLVKRTGEKVFLECVQDMDHENMFWYRQDPGLGLRLIYFSYDVKMKEKGDIPEGYSVSREKKERFSLILESASTNQTSMYLCASSLRQGGPTEAFFGQGTRLTVV.

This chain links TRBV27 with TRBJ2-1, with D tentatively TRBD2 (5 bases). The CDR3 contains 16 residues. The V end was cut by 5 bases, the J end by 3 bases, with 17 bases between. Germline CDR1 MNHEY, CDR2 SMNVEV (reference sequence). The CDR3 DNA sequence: TGTGCCAGCAGTCCCAATAGCGCCCGGCGCTACAATGAGCAGTTCTTC. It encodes CASSPNSARRYNEQFF.

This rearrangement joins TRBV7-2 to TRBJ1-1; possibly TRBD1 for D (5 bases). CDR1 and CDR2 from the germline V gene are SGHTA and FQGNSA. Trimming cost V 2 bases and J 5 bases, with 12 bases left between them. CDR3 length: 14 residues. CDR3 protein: CASSLPQGWTEAFF. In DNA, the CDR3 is TGTGCCAGCAGCTTACCTCAGGGCTGGACTGAAGCTTTCTTT.